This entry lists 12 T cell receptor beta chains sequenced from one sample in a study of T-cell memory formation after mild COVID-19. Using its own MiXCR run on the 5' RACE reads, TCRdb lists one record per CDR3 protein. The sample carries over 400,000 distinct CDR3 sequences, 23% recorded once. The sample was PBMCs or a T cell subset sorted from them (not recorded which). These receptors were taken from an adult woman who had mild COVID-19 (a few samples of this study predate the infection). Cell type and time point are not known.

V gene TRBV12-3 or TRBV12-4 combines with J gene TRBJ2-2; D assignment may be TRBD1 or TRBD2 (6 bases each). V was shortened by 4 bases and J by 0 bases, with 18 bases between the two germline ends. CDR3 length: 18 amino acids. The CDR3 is CASSWGPSGLANTGELFF. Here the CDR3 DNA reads TGTGCCAGCAGTTGGGGGCCCTCGGGACTCGCGAACACCGGGGAGCTGTTTTTT.

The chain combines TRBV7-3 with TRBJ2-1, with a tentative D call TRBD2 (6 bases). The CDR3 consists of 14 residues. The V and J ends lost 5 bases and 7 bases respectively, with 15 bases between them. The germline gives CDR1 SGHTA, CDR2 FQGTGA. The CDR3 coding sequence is TGTGCCAGCAGCCTTAGCGGCGCTACGAATGAGCAGTTCTTC. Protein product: CASSLSGATNEQFF.

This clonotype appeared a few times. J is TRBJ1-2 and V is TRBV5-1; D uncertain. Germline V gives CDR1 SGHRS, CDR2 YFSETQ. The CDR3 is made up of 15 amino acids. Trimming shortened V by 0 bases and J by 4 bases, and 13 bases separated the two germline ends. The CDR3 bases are TGCGCCAGCAGCTTGGGGTTCTCCTCGCTCTATGGCTACACCTTC. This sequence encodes CASSLGFSSLYGYTF. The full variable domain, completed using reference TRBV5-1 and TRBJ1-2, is KAGVTQTPRYLIKTRGQQVTLSCSPISGHRSVSWYQQTPGQGLQFLFEYFSETQRNKGNFPGRFSGRQFSNSRSEMNVSTLELGDSALYLCASSLGFSSLYGYTFGSGTRLTVV.

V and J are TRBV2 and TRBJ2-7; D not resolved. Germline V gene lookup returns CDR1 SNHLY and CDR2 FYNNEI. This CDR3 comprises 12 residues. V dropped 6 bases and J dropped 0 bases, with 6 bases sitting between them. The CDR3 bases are TGTGCCAGCAGGCCCATCTCCTACGAGCAGTACTTC. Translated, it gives CASRPISYEQYF.

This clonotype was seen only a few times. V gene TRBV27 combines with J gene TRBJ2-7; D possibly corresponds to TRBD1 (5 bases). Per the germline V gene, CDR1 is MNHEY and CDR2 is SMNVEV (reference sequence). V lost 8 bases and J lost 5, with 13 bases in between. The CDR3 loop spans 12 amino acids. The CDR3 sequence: CASSGFRNEQYF. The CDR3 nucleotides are TGTGCCAGCTCAGGGTTTAGAAACGAGCAGTACTTC.

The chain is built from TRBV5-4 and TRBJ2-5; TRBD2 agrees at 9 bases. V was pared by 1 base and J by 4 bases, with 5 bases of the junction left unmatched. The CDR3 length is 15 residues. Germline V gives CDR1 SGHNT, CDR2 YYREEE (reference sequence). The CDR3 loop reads CASSLPLAGVETQYF. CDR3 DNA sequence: TGTGCCAGCAGCTTGCCGTTAGCGGGAGTAGAGACCCAGTACTTC.

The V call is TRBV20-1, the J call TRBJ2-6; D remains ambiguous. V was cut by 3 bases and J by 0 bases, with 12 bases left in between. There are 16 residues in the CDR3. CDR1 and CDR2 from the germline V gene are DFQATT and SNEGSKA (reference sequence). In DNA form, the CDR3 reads TGCAGTGCTAGGGGTGGCATGACCTCTGGGGCCAACGTCCTGACTTTC. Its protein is CSARGGMTSGANVLTF.

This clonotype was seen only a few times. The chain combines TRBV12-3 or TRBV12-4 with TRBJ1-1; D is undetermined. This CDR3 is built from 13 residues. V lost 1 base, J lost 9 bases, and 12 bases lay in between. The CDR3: CASSLGGRAKAFF. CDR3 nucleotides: TGTGCCAGCAGTTTAGGCGGTCGGGCAAAAGCTTTCTTT.

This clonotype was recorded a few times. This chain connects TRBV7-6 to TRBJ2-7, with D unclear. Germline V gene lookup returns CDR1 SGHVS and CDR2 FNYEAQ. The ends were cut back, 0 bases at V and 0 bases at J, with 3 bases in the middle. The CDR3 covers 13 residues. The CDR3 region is CASSLAFSYEQYF. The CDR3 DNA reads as TGTGCCAGCAGCTTAGCCTTCTCCTACGAGCAGTACTTC.

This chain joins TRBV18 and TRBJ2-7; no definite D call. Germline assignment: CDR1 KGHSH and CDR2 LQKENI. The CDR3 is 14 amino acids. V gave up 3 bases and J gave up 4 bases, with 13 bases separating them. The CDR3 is CASSPSIQSYEQYF. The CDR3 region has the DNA TGTGCCAGCTCACCTTCGATACAGAGTTACGAGCAGTACTTC.

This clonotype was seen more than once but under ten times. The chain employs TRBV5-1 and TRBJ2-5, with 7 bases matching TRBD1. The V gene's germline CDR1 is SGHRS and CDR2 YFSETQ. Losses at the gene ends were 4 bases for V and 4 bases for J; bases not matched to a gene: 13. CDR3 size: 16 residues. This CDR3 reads CASSMRQGKKGETQYF. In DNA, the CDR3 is TGCGCCAGCAGCATGCGACAGGGAAAGAAGGGAGAGACCCAGTACTTC.

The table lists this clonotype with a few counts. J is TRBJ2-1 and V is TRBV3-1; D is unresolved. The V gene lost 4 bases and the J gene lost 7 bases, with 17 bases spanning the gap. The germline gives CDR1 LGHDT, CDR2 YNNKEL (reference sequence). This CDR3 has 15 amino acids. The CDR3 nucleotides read TGTGCCAGCAGCCCCCCCGGCGGCCCGGCAAATGAGCAGTTCTTC. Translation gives CASSPPGGPANEQFF.